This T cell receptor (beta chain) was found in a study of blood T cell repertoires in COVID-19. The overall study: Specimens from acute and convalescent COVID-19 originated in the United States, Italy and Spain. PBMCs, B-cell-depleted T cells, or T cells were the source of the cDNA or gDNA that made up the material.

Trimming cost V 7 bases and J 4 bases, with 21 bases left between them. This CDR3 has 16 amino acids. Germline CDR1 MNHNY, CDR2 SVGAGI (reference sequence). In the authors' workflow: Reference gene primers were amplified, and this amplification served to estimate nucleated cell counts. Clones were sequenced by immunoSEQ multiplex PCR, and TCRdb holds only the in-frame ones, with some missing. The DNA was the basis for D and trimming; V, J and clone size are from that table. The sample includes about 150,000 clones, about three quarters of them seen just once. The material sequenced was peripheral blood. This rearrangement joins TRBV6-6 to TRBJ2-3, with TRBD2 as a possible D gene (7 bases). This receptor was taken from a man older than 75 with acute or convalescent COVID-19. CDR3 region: CASTSRVGGAPDTQYF. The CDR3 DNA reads TGTGCCAGCACCTCGCGGGTAGGGGGGGCCCCAGATACGCAGTATTTT.